This T cell receptor (beta chain) is from a study of blood T cells in healthy people across ages (dated by TCRdb to the mid-2010s). About the study as a whole: In model experiments, template switching captured about one uniquely barcoded TCR beta cDNA molecule for every two T cells. Age-related changes in TCR beta repertoire diversity were measured in the study by deep sequencing normalized with unique cDNA molecular identifiers. The donors were split into four age groups: young (average 16 years), middle-aged (roughly 39), aged (more than 55) and long-lived (about 74). To avoid experimental bias, donors of different ages were randomly spread across the sequencing lanes. Using the same blood draw, the study looked at two additional independent replicas of 1 million unique cDNA reads for two donors, one aged 18 to 30 and the other aged 80 or older.

Beyond this particular receptor, the publication reports: Compared with the aged group, the long-lived group had more naive CD4+ T cells, fewer expanded clones and increased TCR diversity, suggesting age selection. Since profiling was done on bulk unsorted PBMCs, naive and antigen-experienced compartments could not be conclusively compared. Total diversity estimates from one million sequenced T cells were considered lower bounds and underestimates. Because the CMV infection status of the donors was unknown, age-related changes in expanded clonotypes may potentially have been confounded. A strong correlation was found between observed TCR beta diversity and the percentage of naive T cells measured by flow cytometry. As age increased, observed TCR beta diversity per million T cells dropped in a roughly linear way, and a significant reduction was already evident by age roughly 40.

The approximately 41 donors, aged about 6 to 95 years, were systemically healthy Caucasian individuals from Russia. Each donor gave ten milliliters of peripheral blood, collected into EDTA-treated Vacutainer tubes. Ficoll-Paque density-gradient centrifugation was used to isolate PBMCs, with at least 6.5 million per sample. Trizol reagent was used to extract total RNA from PBMCs, with at least 5 micrograms per sample. For every donor, an aliquot of PBMCs went through flow cytometry to measure the percentages of naive CD45RAhigh/CD27high T cells. Taken from cysteine to phenylalanine, the CDR3 has 20 residues. Only the CDR3 region is kept as DNA, spanning 60 bases read in frame from base 1. Receptor libraries were prepared by 5' RACE. Sequencing took place on an Illumina HiSeq 2500. The second PCR ran for about 7 to 11 cycles and used a J-beta primer mix along with a sample-barcoded 5' primer. Each TCR beta cDNA molecule received a unique molecular identifier from a template-switch 5' adaptor carrying 12 random nucleotides. Each sample yielded at least 3 million CDR3-containing paired-end reads. First-strand cDNA synthesis was performed from all RNA using the Mint cDNA synthesis kit, with priming by a TRBC-specific oligonucleotide. Following uracil-DNA glycosylase treatment, a first 18-cycle PCR with universal primers M1SS and BC2_uni_R was performed on all cDNA. Concerning the study's data processing: For normalization, 1 million high-quality reads, each with a distinct molecular identifier, were randomly selected from each sample. Reads with shared molecular identifiers were discarded instead of being binned into consensus sequences. MiTCR, with a Q25 quality threshold and the strictest error-elimination algorithm, was used for CDR3 identification, clonotype clustering and error correction. A nonparametric unseen species model using Euler transformation provided a lower-bound estimate of total TCR beta diversity. TCRdb redid the processing of the public reads, applying fastp at Q25 and MiXCR, and retained in-frame beta chains. Each CDR3 protein appears once, grouped with its most common genes and DNA. The V and J calls follow TCRdb's processing rather than the paper's. The table for this sample lists around 1.5 million distinct CDR3 sequences; approximately 40% of them were counted only once. The leading ten clones occupy 7.9% of the sample.

To note about this clonotype: Its antigen specificity is not known. Base qualities are not at hand, and no much larger clone is one base apart.

The rearrangement combines TRBV21-1 with TRBJ2-7; TRBD1, the table's D call, was not compared with the DNA. TRBV21-1 is recorded as a pseudogene. The sequenced material came from blood. The receptor comes from a woman between 18 and 30 years old in good health. The bases are TGTGCCAGCAGCGTTATAAAAGCTCTGGGACAGGGGGATTCCTCCTACGAGCAGTACTTC. Translated, it gives CASSVIKALGQGDSSYEQYF.